A selection of T cell receptor beta chains follows, all from one sample in a study. TCRdb re-analysed the 5' RACE reads in MiXCR, keeping a single row per CDR3 protein. The sample holds roughly 38,000 distinct CDR3 sequences, about 20% seen once. The sequenced sample was naive CD4+ T cells sorted from a lymph node. The receptors shown here come from a female donor with breast cancer. Each CDR3 is given with its conserved first and last residue. A D gene is named only where the DNA matches it firmly. Some rows have no size entry. The others give once, few or many, or a class for an expanded clone.

TRBV7-2	many	TRBD2	TRBJ2-3	TGTGCCAGCAGCCCTAGACTAGCGGGAGTAGCGGATACGCAGTATTTT	CASSPRLAGVADTQYF
TRBV27	.	.	TRBJ2-7	TGTGCCAGCAGGTCCGGGGTCGAGCAGTACTTC	CASRSGVEQYF
TRBV12-3/TRBV12-4	.	TRBD1	TRBJ2-5	TGTGCCAGCAGGAATACAGGGGGCGAGACCCAGTACTTC	CASRNTGGETQYF
TRBV7-2	many	.	TRBJ1-1	TGTGCCAGCAGTCGCGGGCGGCAGGAGGACACTGAAGCTTTCTTT	CASSRGRQEDTEAFF
TRBV7-9	.	TRBD2	TRBJ2-1	TGTGCCAGCAGCTCGACTAGCGTCTACAATGAGCAGTTCTTC	CASSSTSVYNEQFF
TRBV2	few	TRBD2	TRBJ2-1	TGTGCCAGCAGGTCCGGGACTAGCGGTCACAATGAGCAGTTCTTC	CASRSGTSGHNEQFF
TRBV7-9	few	.	TRBJ1-2	TGTGCCAGCAGCCTAGGGACCTACTATGGCTACACCTTC	CASSLGTYYGYTF
TRBV2	.	.	TRBJ1-2	TGTGCCAGCAGCCGGACTACGGGACTCTCCTACTATGGCTACACCTTC	CASSRTTGLSYYGYTF
TRBV5-1	few	TRBD2	TRBJ2-7	TGCGCCAGCAGCTTGGGAAGCAGCGGGAGTTTTGTCGAGCAGTACTTC	CASSLGSSGSFVEQYF
TRBV24-1	.	.	TRBJ2-3	TGTGCCACTAGCGCGGTCACAGATACGCAGTATTTT	CATSAVTDTQYF
TRBV5-1	many	.	TRBJ2-3	TGCGCCAGCAGCTCGACAGGCCCTAGCACAGATACGCAGTATTTT	CASSSTGPSTDTQYF
TRBV9	few	TRBD1	TRBJ1-3	TGTGCCAGCAGCGCCAGGGGACAGGCAAACACCATATATTTT	CASSARGQANTIYF
TRBV6-2/TRBV6-3	many	TRBD1	TRBJ1-5	TGTGCCACCAATGAGGCAGGGGGCGGTCAGCCCCAGCATTTT	CATNEAGGGQPQHF
TRBV12-3/TRBV12-4	.	.	TRBJ2-2	TGTGCCAGCGCCGGGACTTTGAACACCGGGGAGCTGTTTTTT	CASAGTLNTGELFF
TRBV5-6	.	.	TRBJ2-3	TGTGCCAGCAGCTACCGGGACTTCCCCGATACGCAGTATTTT	CASSYRDFPDTQYF
TRBV6-1	few	.	TRBJ1-1	TGTGCCAGCAGTGCACGCTGGGGGGACACTGAAGCTTTCTTT	CASSARWGDTEAFF
TRBV12-3/TRBV12-4	many	.	TRBJ1-5	TGTGCCAGCAGTTTTCAAGGCGGCGGTCAGCCCCAGCATTTT	CASSFQGGGQPQHF
TRBV29-1	many	TRBD2	TRBJ2-7	TGCAGCGTCCGGACTAGCGCCTACGAGCAGTACTTC	CSVRTSAYEQYF
TRBV11-2	few	.	TRBJ2-1	TGTGCCAGCAGCTTACAGACCGGGACTGAACGGTTCTTC	CASSLQTGTERFF
TRBV10-3	.	.	TRBJ2-5	TGTGCCATCAGTGAGCCCAGGCAAGAGACCCAGTACTTC	CAISEPRQETQYF
TRBV30	few	TRBD1	TRBJ2-7	TGTGCCTGGAGTCGGGACAGGGTCTACGAGCAGTACTTC	CAWSRDRVYEQYF
TRBV5-1	many	.	TRBJ2-5	TGCGCCAGCAGCTCTTCGAGTCCCGGGGAGACCCAGTACTTC	CASSSSSPGETQYF
TRBV20-1	many	.	TRBJ2-1	TGCAGTGCTAGGACAGACGACAATGAGCAGTTCTTC	CSARTDDNEQFF
TRBV29-1	few	TRBD1	TRBJ1-2	TGCAGCGTTGGAAACAGGGGAACCTATGGCTACACCTTC	CSVGNRGTYGYTF
TRBV11-3	.	TRBD1	TRBJ2-1	TGTGCCAGCAGCTCCGCGGGACAGGGTTCGGATAGCTCCTACAATGAGCAGTTCTTC	CASSSAGQGSDSSYNEQFF
TRBV28	.	TRBD1	TRBJ2-7	TGTGCCAGCAGTTTACCTATGACAGGGCGGGAGCAGTACTTC	CASSLPMTGREQYF
TRBV2	many	.	TRBJ2-1	TGTGCCAGCAGCCGATACCAGGAGTACAATGAGCAGTTCTTC	CASSRYQEYNEQFF
TRBV7-2	few	.	TRBJ2-5	TGTGCCAGCAGCTTCGGCGGAGGGGAAGAGACCCAGTACTTC	CASSFGGGEETQYF
TRBV5-4	few	.	TRBJ2-6	TGTGCCAGCAGCTTGGATCAGGGACCCGGGGCCAACGTCCTGACTTTC	CASSLDQGPGANVLTF
TRBV7-7	few	.	TRBJ2-2	TGTGCTAGCAGCTTAGCGAGGGTGGCGAACGCCGGGGAGCTGTTTTTT	CASSLARVANAGELFF
TRBV24-1	.	.	TRBJ2-5	TGTGCCACCAGTGAAGGGGCAAGGGAGACCCAGTACTTC	CATSEGARETQYF
TRBV7-9	many	.	TRBJ2-3	TGTGCCAGCAGCTTAGGATCGCTGCAACTTTCCACAGATACGCAGTATTTT	CASSLGSLQLSTDTQYF
TRBV5-1	.	TRBD1	TRBJ1-5	TGCGCCAGCAGCTCGACAGGGGAACAGCCCCAGCATTTT	CASSSTGEQPQHF
TRBV7-2	few	.	TRBJ1-1	TGTGCCAGCAGCCCCAGGGCGGGGGACACTGAAGCTTTCTTT	CASSPRAGDTEAFF
TRBV10-3	many	.	TRBJ2-7	TGTGCCATCAGTAGCGACAGTTACGAGCAGTACTTC	CAISSDSYEQYF
TRBV24-1	many	TRBD1	TRBJ1-5	TGTGCCACTCACGAGGGACAGGACAATCAGCCCCAGCATTTT	CATHEGQDNQPQHF
TRBV14	few	TRBD2	TRBJ2-1	TGTGCCAGCAGCCCCTTATTAGCGGGGGGTTTCAATGAGCAGTTCTTC	CASSPLLAGGFNEQFF
TRBV6-1	.	.	TRBJ1-2	TGTGCCAGCAGCCAGAGGGGTGGCTACACCTTC	CASSQRGGYTF
TRBV20-1	many	TRBD1	TRBJ2-7	TGCAGTGCCTTTGGCCGCCAGGGGGCCTCCTACGAGCAGTACTTC	CSAFGRQGASYEQYF
TRBV3-1	few	.	TRBJ2-3	TGTGCCGGCAGCCAGAGGGATGGCGGTACGCAGTATTTT	CAGSQRDGGTQYF
TRBV7-2	.	TRBD1	TRBJ1-3	TGTGCCAGCAGCTATGGGACAGCGAGAGGAAACACCATATATTTT	CASSYGTARGNTIYF
TRBV11-2	many	TRBD1	TRBJ1-5	TGTGCCAGCAGCCCAAAGCAAACAGGGGTGCAGCAGCCCCAGCATTTT	CASSPKQTGVQQPQHF
TRBV5-6	.	.	TRBJ2-3	TGTGCCAGCAGCTTGATGGGCGGAGACACAGATACGCAGTATTTT	CASSLMGGDTDTQYF
TRBV6-2/TRBV6-3	.	.	TRBJ2-1	TGTACCAGCAAAGAGGGATACAATGAGCAGTTCTTC	CTSKEGYNEQFF
TRBV6-1	few	TRBD1	TRBJ1-2	TGTGCCAGCAGCCATCTGCAAACAGGGGGCTCAATCGATAACTATGGCTACACCTTC	CASSHLQTGGSIDNYGYTF
TRBV28	many	TRBD1	TRBJ2-2	TGTGCCAGCAGTTTCGGATCCTGGGACAGGGTTACCGGGGAGCTGTTTTTT	CASSFGSWDRVTGELFF
TRBV30	few	TRBD2	TRBJ2-1	TGTGCCTGGATGGGGACTAGCGGGGGCTCCTACAATGAGCAGTTCTTC	CAWMGTSGGSYNEQFF
TRBV7-3	.	.	TRBJ2-3	TGTGCCAGCAGCCCCCTCCGCAGGGATACGCAGTATTTT	CASSPLRRDTQYF